This record covers a single TCR beta chain. The repertoire was sequenced with immunoSEQ multiplex PCR; TCRdb's copy has only in-frame clones and lacks some. Of approximately 230,000 clones listed, about 88% are singletons. The data were taken from a study of cytomegalovirus exposure and HLA in healthy donors. This CDR3 region has 11 residues. V was pared by 10 bases and J by 7 bases, with 13 bases between. Germline assignment: CDR1 MNHEY and CDR2 SMNVEV (reference sequence). Sequences were obtained from PBMCs. This receptor was obtained from a man younger than 30 in good health and CMV-seropositive. V usage is TRBV27 and J usage is TRBJ1-2; D may be TRBD1 (5 bases). Here the CDR3 reads CATSGQGGYTF. The CDR3 coding sequence is TGTGCCACGTCAGGGCAGGGTGGCTACACCTTC.